The clone carrying this T cell receptor (beta chain) was found once. The CDR3 sequence is 14 residues long. With 4 bases clipped from V and 4 bases from J, the junction kept 7 bases outside the gene matches. CDR1 and CDR2 from the germline V gene are SGHNT and YYREEE (reference sequence). Here immunoSEQ multiplex PCR was the method, and the copy in TCRdb shows in-frame clones only, minus some. The sample contains over 110,000 clones, more than 75% of which appear only once. The sample belongs to a study of blood T cell repertoires in COVID-19. Participants, roughly 18 to 90 years old, spanned about two dozen US areas. Donors in Cohort 3 who had recovered were those with two negative PCRs, healthcare professional clearance, or resolution of their symptoms.

This clonotype originated in a man aged 55 to 70 who had recovered from COVID-19. V usage is TRBV5-4 and J usage is TRBJ1-1; 7 positions match TRBD1. Source material: PBMCs or T cells enriched from blood (not recorded which). CDR3: CASSPEGAFTEAFF. CDR3 bases: TGTGCCAGCAGCCCCGAGGGGGCTTTCACTGAAGCTTTCTTT.